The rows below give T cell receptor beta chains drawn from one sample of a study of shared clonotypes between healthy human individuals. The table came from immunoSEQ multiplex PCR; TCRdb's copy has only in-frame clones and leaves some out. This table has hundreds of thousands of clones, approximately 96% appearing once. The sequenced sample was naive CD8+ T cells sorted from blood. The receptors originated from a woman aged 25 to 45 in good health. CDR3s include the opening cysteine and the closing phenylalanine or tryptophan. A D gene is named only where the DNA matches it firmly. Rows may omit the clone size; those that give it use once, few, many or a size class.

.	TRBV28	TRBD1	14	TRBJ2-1	CASSDRESYNEQFF	TGTGCCAGCAGCGACAGGGAGTCCTACAATGAGCAGTTCTTC
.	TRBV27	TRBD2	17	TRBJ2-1	CASSSRPERGYYNEQFF	TGTGCCAGCAGCTCCCGTCCGGAGCGGGGGTACTACAATGAGCAGTTCTTC
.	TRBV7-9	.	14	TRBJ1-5	CASSPPGPNQPQHF	TGTGCCAGCAGCCCTCCTGGACCGAATCAGCCCCAGCATTTT
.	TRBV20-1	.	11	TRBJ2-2	CSAKFSGELFF	TGCAGTGCTAAATTTTCCGGGGAGCTGTTTTTT
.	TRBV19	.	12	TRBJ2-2	CALRNLRGELFF	TGTGCCCTAAGGAATCTCCGCGGGGAGCTGTTTTTT
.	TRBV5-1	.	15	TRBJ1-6	CASSGGDGALSPLHF	TGCGCCAGCAGCGGGGGAGACGGCGCCTTATCACCCCTCCACTTT
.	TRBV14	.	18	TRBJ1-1	CASSQDSWGRLGRTEAFF	TGTGCCAGCAGCCAAGATTCGTGGGGGCGACTCGGGAGGACTGAAGCTTTCTTT
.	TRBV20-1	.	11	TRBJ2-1	CSARDSHEQFF	TGCAGTGCTAGAGATAGCCATGAGCAGTTCTTC
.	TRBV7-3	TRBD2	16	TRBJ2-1	CASSSGLAGIYNEQFF	TGTGCCAGCAGCTCGGGACTAGCGGGAATCTACAATGAGCAGTTCTTC
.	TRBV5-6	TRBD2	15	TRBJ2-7	CASSLVGLGSYEQYF	TGTGCCAGCAGCTTGGTTGGACTAGGTTCCTACGAGCAGTACTTC
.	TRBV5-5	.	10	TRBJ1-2	CASSLLYEVF	TGTGCCAGCAGCTTGTTGTATGAGGTCTTC
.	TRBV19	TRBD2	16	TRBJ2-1	CASSIGIAGGTHEQFF	TGTGCCAGTAGTATAGGGATAGCGGGAGGTACTCATGAGCAGTTCTTC
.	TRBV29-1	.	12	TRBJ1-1	CSAFSENTEAFF	TGCAGCGCCTTCAGTGAGAACACTGAAGCTTTCTTT
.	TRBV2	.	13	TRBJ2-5	CASTPSGWETQYF	TGTGCCAGCACTCCAAGCGGATGGGAGACCCAGTACTTC
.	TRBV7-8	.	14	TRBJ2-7	CASSFLGNINEQYF	TGTGCCAGCAGCTTCCTAGGGAATATCAACGAGCAGTACTTC
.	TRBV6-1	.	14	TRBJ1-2	CASSDLTANYGYTF	TGTGCCAGCAGTGATTTAACGGCTAACTATGGCTACACCTTC
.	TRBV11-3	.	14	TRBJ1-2	CASGPSPTNYGYTF	TGTGCCAGCGGACCCAGTCCTACTAACTATGGCTACACCTTC
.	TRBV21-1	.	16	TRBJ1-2	CASSTTCRDRGYGYTF	TGTGCCAGCAGCACCACCTGCCGGGACAGGGGCTATGGCTACACCTTC
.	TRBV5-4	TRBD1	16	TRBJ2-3	CASSLAGTGFTDTQYF	TGTGCCAGCAGCTTGGCCGGGACAGGGTTCACAGATACGCAGTATTTT
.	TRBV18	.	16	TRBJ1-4	CASSPKGMATNEKLFF	TGTGCCAGCTCACCGAAGGGAATGGCAACTAATGAAAAACTGTTTTTT
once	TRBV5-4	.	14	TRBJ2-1	CASSPVPSYNEQFF	TGTGCCAGCAGCCCTGTTCCCAGCTACAATGAGCAGTTCTTC
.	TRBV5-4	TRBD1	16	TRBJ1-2	CASSLGAGTGGYGYTF	TGTGCCAGCAGCTTGGGGGCCGGGACAGGAGGCTATGGCTACACCTTC
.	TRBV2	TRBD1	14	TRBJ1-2	CASRKTGLYYGYTF	TGTGCCAGCAGGAAGACAGGGTTGTACTATGGCTACACCTTC
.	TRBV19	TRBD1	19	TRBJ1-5	CASSPTGTGALGGNQPQHF	TGTGCCAGTAGTCCAACCGGGACAGGCGCTCTTGGGGGCAATCAGCCCCAGCATTTT
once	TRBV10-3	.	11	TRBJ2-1	CAIRGSNEQFF	TGTGCCATCAGGGGATCCAATGAGCAGTTCTTC
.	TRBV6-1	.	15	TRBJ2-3	CASSGIGMGTDTQYF	TGTGCCAGTTCCGGGATAGGGATGGGTACAGATACGCAGTATTTT
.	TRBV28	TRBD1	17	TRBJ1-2	CASSSYARQGNNYGYTF	TGTGCCAGCAGTTCCTACGCCCGACAGGGGAATAACTATGGCTACACCTTC
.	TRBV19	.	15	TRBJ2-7	CASSIGDKSSYEQYF	TGTGCCAGTAGTATAGGGGACAAGAGCTCCTACGAGCAGTACTTC
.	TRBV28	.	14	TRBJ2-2	CASSLPGHGGELFF	TGTGCCAGCAGTTTGCCCGGACATGGCGGGGAGCTGTTTTTT
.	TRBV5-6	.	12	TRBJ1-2	CASTVVGDGYTF	TGTGCCAGCACGGTAGTGGGGGACGGCTACACCTTC
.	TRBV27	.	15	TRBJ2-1	CASSPPPGRYNEQFF	TGTGCCAGCAGTCCGCCTCCGGGAAGGTACAATGAGCAGTTCTTC
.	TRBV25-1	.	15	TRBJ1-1	CASSDPRLENTEAFF	TGTGCCAGCAGTGACCCAAGGTTGGAGAACACTGAAGCTTTCTTT
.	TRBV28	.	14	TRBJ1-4	CASSLNGWNEKLFF	TGTGCCAGCAGCCTCAACGGGTGGAATGAAAAACTGTTTTTT
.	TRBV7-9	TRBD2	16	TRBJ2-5	CASILTPSGTQETQYF	TGTGCCAGCATCCTTACTCCTAGCGGCACTCAAGAGACCCAGTACTTC
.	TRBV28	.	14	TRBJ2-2	CASSSYTTTGELFF	TGTGCCAGCAGTTCGTACACCACCACCGGGGAGCTGTTTTTT
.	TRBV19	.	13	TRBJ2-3	CASSIHGVDTQYF	TGTGCCAGTAGTATTCACGGGGTAGATACGCAGTATTTT
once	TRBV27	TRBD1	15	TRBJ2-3	CASTLGDRGTDTQYF	TGTGCCAGCACCCTTGGGGACAGGGGCACAGATACGCAGTATTTT
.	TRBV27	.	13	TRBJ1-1	CASSLWARSGAFF	TGTGCCAGCAGTTTATGGGCCAGGTCAGGCGCTTTCTTT
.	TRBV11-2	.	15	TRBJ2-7	CASRNWVADIYEQYF	TGTGCCAGCAGAAACTGGGTAGCAGATATCTACGAGCAGTACTTC
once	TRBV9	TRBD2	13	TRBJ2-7	CASSATSDYEQYF	TGTGCCAGCAGCGCGACTAGCGACTACGAGCAGTACTTC